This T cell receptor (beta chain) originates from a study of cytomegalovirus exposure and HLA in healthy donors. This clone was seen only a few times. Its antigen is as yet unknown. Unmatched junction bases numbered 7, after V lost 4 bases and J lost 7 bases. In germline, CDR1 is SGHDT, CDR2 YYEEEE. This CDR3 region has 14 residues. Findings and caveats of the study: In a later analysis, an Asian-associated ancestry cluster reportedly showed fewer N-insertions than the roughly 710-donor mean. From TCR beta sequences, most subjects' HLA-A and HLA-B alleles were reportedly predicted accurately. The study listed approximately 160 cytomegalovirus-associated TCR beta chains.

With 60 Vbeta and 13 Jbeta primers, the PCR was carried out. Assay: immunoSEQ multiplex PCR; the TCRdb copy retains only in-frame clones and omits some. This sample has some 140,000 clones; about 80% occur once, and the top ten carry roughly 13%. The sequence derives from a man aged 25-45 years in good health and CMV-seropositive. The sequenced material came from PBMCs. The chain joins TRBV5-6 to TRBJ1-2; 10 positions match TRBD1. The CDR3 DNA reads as TGTGCCAGCAGCCCGGACAGGGGGGTCTCTGGCTACACCTTC. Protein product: CASSPDRGVSGYTF. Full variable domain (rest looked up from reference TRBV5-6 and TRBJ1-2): DAGVTQSPTHLIKTRGQQVTLRCSPKSGHDTVSWYQQALGQGPQFIFQYYEEEERQRGNFPDRFSGHQFPNYSSELNVNALLLGDSALYLCASSPDRGVSGYTFGSGTRLTVV.